This passage covers 21 T cell receptor beta chains from one sample sequenced in a study of OX40 agonist ivuxolimab in advanced cancers. Only in-frame clones appear in the TCRdb table, and some are missing; sequencing was by immunoSEQ multiplex PCR. The profile shows tens of thousands of clones, more than 75% of them singletons. The sequences come from CD4+ or CD8+ T cells sorted from blood, collected in a trial of the OX40 agonist ivuxolimab. The receptors derive from an adult with an advanced solid tumor such as melanoma, head and neck, liver or kidney cancer.

This chain connects TRBV6-1 to TRBJ2-7, with D perhaps given as TRBD1 or TRBD2 (5 bases each). Trimming removed 4 bases at V and 1 base at J, with 11 bases between. The CDR3 length is 14 residues. Germline CDR1 MNHNS, CDR2 SASEGT. This chain's CDR3 is CASSVLGASYEQYF. CDR3 nucleotide sequence: TGTGCCAGCAGTGTACTAGGGGCGTCCTACGAGCAGTACTTC.

The V and J genes are TRBV10-3 and TRBJ2-5; the match to TRBD2 covers 13 bases. Looked up from germline, CDR1 is ENHRY and CDR2 is SYGVKD. The CDR3 has 21 amino acids. V was clipped by 6 bases and J by 1 base; unmatched bases: 20. The CDR3 sequence: CAISGGTSGTHLTVPQETQYF. In DNA form, the CDR3 reads TGTGCCATCAGCGGCGGGACTAGCGGGACCCACCTCACGGTTCCCCAAGAGACCCAGTACTTC.

The chain carries TRBV5-4 and TRBJ2-7; D is perhaps TRBD1 or TRBD2 (5 bases each). Deletions cut 5 bases from V and 2 bases from J, with 11 bases between. This CDR3 contains 13 residues. Germline CDR1 SGHNT, CDR2 YYREEE (reference sequence). CDR3 sequence reads: CASRRDRAYEQYF. CDR3 bases: TGTGCCAGCAGGAGGGACCGAGCCTACGAGCAGTACTTC.

The rearrangement uses TRBV27 and TRBJ2-7; D call uncertain. CDR3 length: 13 amino acids. Trimming left V 6 bases short and J 6 bases short, with 15 bases between. Germline V CDR1 and CDR2: MNHEY, SMNVEV (reference sequence). CDR3 sequence: CASSPGPALEQYF. In DNA, the CDR3 is TGTGCCAGCAGCCCCGGCCCAGCTCTCGAGCAGTACTTC.

In this sample, this clone turned up a few times. The chain joins TRBV7-9 to TRBJ2-3, with unresolved D. The length of the CDR3 is 16 residues. V was shortened by 2 bases and J by 0 bases, with 12 bases between the two germline ends. CDR1 and CDR2 (germline): SEHNR, FQNEAQ (reference sequence). The CDR3 bases are TGTGCCAGCAGCTTATCGGCTGCCATTAGCACAGATACGCAGTATTTT. Translation: CASSLSAAISTDTQYF.

This chain uses TRBV11-2 with TRBJ2-1, with 9 bases matching TRBD2. Trimming took 4 bases from V and 4 from J; bases not matched to a gene: 8. Germline-derived CDR1 and CDR2 are SGHAT and FQNNGV. CDR3 length: 16 residues. The CDR3 nucleotides are TGTGCCAGCAGCTCCTATAGCGGGAGAGCTTACAATGAGCAGTTCTTC. This codes for CASSSYSGRAYNEQFF.

V and J are TRBV29-1 and TRBJ2-1, with 10 positions matching TRBD2. The germline V gene has CDR1 SQVTM and CDR2 ANQGSEA. The CDR3 runs 16 residues. Unmatched junction bases numbered 9, after V lost 3 bases and J lost 4 bases. CDR3 residues: CSVESASGSAYNEQFF. The CDR3 DNA reads as TGCAGCGTTGAGTCGGCTAGCGGGAGTGCGTACAATGAGCAGTTCTTC.

CDR3 DNA sequence: TGTGCCAGCAGTGAAGTCAGGGCGGGCATTCAGTACTTC. This sequence encodes CASSEVRAGIQYF. The chain is built from TRBV2 and TRBJ2-4; D may correspond to TRBD1 or TRBD2 (5 bases each). Germline CDR1 is SNHLY and CDR2 is FYNNEI. This CDR3 spans 13 amino acids. V lost 1 base and J lost 9, with 10 bases in between.

The chain uses TRBV16 and TRBJ2-5; D call uncertain. The CDR3 runs 12 residues. The ends were cut back, 0 bases at V and 4 bases at J, with 3 bases in the middle. Germline V lookup: CDR1 KGHSY, CDR2 FQNENV. The DNA of the CDR3 is TGTGCCAGCAGCCAATCCAGAGAGACCCAGTACTTC. It encodes CASSQSRETQYF.

The chain combines TRBV7-6 with TRBJ1-2; D possibly corresponds to TRBD1 (5 bases). CDR1 and CDR2 (germline): SGHVS, FNYEAQ. V dropped 0 bases and J dropped 2 bases, with 10 bases sitting between them. The CDR3 is made up of 15 amino acids. The CDR3 nucleotides read TGTGCCAGCAGCTTAGCGGCGGGACGGAACTATGGCTACACCTTC. Protein product: CASSLAAGRNYGYTF.

The rearrangement joins TRBV27 to TRBJ2-1; no clear D. V dropped 2 bases and J dropped 0 bases, with 5 bases sitting between them. Germline CDR1 reads MNHEY; CDR2 reads SMNVEV (reference sequence). The CDR3 consists of 14 residues. CDR3 region: CASSLQVSYNEQFF. In DNA form, the CDR3 reads TGTGCCAGCAGTTTACAGGTCTCCTACAATGAGCAGTTCTTC.

This clone was counted a single time. The chain recombines TRBV7-3 with TRBJ2-1, with 11 bases lining up with TRBD2. V shed 5 bases, J shed 5 bases, and the junction held 8 bases outside the gene matches. The CDR3 length is 16 residues. Germline V gene lookup returns CDR1 SGHTA and CDR2 FQGTGA. The chain's CDR3 is CASSPTGTSGNNEQFF. The CDR3 DNA reads TGTGCCAGCAGCCCAACCGGGACTAGCGGAAACAATGAGCAGTTCTTC.

The rearrangement uses TRBV5-1 and TRBJ2-5; D is ambiguous. CDR3 length equals 13 residues. The V end was cut by 4 bases, the J end by 4 bases, with 11 bases between. The germline gives CDR1 SGHRS, CDR2 YFSETQ. The CDR3 DNA reads TGCGCCAGCAGCCGCGGATCGGGAGAGACCCAGTACTTC. This codes for CASSRGSGETQYF.

V is TRBV6-5 and J is TRBJ1-4; tentative D call: TRBD1 (5 bases). The germline CDR1 and CDR2 sequences are MNHEY and SVGAGI. The V end was cut by 7 bases, the J end by 6 bases, with 15 bases between. The CDR3 extends over 14 amino acids. The CDR3 loop is CASTLRGLDEKLFF. The CDR3 nucleotides are TGTGCCAGCACTCTTCGGGGGTTGGATGAAAAACTGTTTTTT.

The V gene is TRBV5-5, the J gene TRBJ1-3; no reliable D call. The CDR3 is 16 residues long. Germline V CDR1 and CDR2: SGHKS, YYEKEE (reference sequence). V lost 0 bases to trimming and J lost 4 bases, with 14 bases between them. As DNA, the CDR3 is TGTGCCAGCAGCTTGGGACACAGTAGAGTCGGAAACACCATATATTTT. Encoded protein: CASSLGHSRVGNTIYF.

This clone was observed a handful of times. The genes are TRBV4-1 and TRBJ1-2, with D uncertain. Trimming took off 1 base at V and 2 bases at J, with 14 bases between the two ends. Germline lookup yields CDR1 MGHRA and CDR2 YSYEKL. This CDR3 comprises 16 residues. As DNA, the CDR3 is TGCGCCAGCAGCCAAGTATACGGGGAATTGAACTATGGCTACACCTTC. It is translated as CASSQVYGELNYGYTF.

V is TRBV19 and J is TRBJ2-2, with 9 bases that match TRBD1. V shed 5 bases and J 7 bases; nucleotides not matched to a gene: 5. CDR3 length: 14 amino acids. CDR1 LNHDA and CDR2 SQIVND come from the germline V gene (reference sequence). The CDR3 bases are TGTGCCAGTAGTCGGACAGGGGCGGGCGGGGAGCTGTTTTTT. Translation gives CASSRTGAGGELFF.

This clone appeared a single time. V gene TRBV6-1 combines with J gene TRBJ2-7, with a weak D call TRBD1 (5 bases). Looked up from germline, CDR1 is MNHNS and CDR2 is SASEGT. Trimming took 8 bases from V and 1 from J, leaving 18 bases between them. There are 15 residues in the CDR3. In DNA, the CDR3 is TGTGCCAGCCGTCCCGGCACAGGTAATTCCTACGAGCAGTACTTC. It codes for CASRPGTGNSYEQYF.

The rearrangement uses TRBV19 and TRBJ2-3; 9 bases line up with TRBD2. This CDR3 spans 16 amino acids. Looked up from germline, CDR1 is LNHDA and CDR2 is SQIVND (reference sequence). After removal of 2 bases from V and 4 bases from J, the junction contained 7 bases not matched to a gene. The CDR3 reads CASSIPRAGGSDTQYF. The CDR3 DNA reads TGTGCCAGTAGTATACCTCGAGCGGGAGGTTCAGATACGCAGTATTTT.

A single count supports this clone. V is TRBV7-8 and J is TRBJ2-5; D perhaps matches TRBD2 (6 bases). The CDR3 totals 15 residues. Between the trimmed V and J ends, which lost 3 bases and 4 bases, there was a span of 15 bases. From germline, CDR1 is SGHVS and CDR2 FQNEAQ. CDR3 sequence (DNA): TGTGCCAGCAGCTTGGGGGGAGTAGTCGGAGAGACCCAGTACTTC. Protein product: CASSLGGVVGETQYF.

The sample holds one count of this clone. The V call is TRBV5-6, the J call TRBJ2-1; the match to TRBD1 covers 11 bases. The CDR3 has 15 residues. CDR1 and CDR2 (germline): SGHDT, YYEEEE. J gave up 2 bases and V 3 bases, and 1 base lay outside the gene matches. The CDR3 protein is CASSWGQGAYNEQFF. The CDR3 DNA follows: TGTGCCAGCAGCTGGGGACAGGGGGCCTACAATGAGCAGTTCTTC.